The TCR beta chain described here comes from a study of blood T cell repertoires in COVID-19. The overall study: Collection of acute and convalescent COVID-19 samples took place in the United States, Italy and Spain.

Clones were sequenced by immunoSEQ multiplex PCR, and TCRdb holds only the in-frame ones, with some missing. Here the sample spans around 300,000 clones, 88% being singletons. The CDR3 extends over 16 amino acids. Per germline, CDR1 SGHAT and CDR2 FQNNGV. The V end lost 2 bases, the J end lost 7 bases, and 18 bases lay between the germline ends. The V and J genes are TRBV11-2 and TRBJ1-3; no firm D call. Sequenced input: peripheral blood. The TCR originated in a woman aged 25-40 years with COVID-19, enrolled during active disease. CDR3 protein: CASSLWAGERGNTIYF. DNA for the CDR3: TGTGCCAGCAGCTTATGGGCGGGAGAGCGAGGGAACACCATATATTTT.